This TCR beta chain was recorded in a study of blood T cell repertoires in COVID-19. Study in general: Samples of COVID-19 (acute and convalescent) were obtained from the United States, Italy and Spain.

Original methodology: Amplified reference gene primers provided the basis for estimating nucleated cell counts. Data came from immunoSEQ multiplex PCR; TCRdb stores just in-frame clones and leaves some out. That table furnishes V, J and clone size, whereas the DNA furnished D and trimming. The data contain approximately 300,000 clones, around 85% of them singletons. Trimming cost V 1 base and J 7 bases; bases outside gene matches: 10. Per the germline V gene, CDR1 is SGHTA and CDR2 is FQGNSA. The CDR3 runs to 15 residues. The material sequenced was peripheral blood. This rearrangement joins TRBV7-2 to TRBJ2-7; 7 bases line up with TRBD2. This receptor was obtained from a woman between 50 and 59 years old with active or convalescent COVID-19. Written as DNA, the CDR3 is TGTGCCAGCAGCTTAGGTGGGAGGGGTGTAGGGGAGCAGTACTTC. This encodes CASSLGGRGVGEQYF.